One sample yielded the 7 T cell receptor beta chains listed below, sequenced in a study of regulatory T cells in long-lasting Graves disease. Sample time point: newly diagnosed GD, antithyroid drugs for less than 3 months. The TCR library used RNA extracted from PBMCs. Libraries of TCR beta came from iRepertoire HTBI primers plus Arm-PCR of CDR3 regions. TCRdb processed the multiplex PCR reads anew with MiXCR; each CDR3 protein has one entry. The sample has about 620,000 distinct CDR3 sequences, roughly 15% seen once; the top ten hold around 19%. The sample also formed part of further work on T cells in Graves' hyperthyroidism and ophthalmopathy.

Sequencing used peripheral blood mononuclear cells (PBMCs), obtained at new diagnosis, from a patient treated with antithyroid drugs. The receptors here all came from a woman younger than 45 with Graves disease.

This clonotype has ten or more counts. The chain couples TRBV20-1 to TRBJ2-1; tentatively, D is TRBD1 or TRBD2 (7 bases each). V lost 5 bases and J 5 bases, leaving 19 bases between the germline ends. Germline V lookup: CDR1 DFQATT, CDR2 SNEGSKA (reference sequence). This CDR3 spans 15 amino acids. For the CDR3, the DNA is TGCAGTGCTCCAGGGGGGGACGTCATTAACAATGAGCAGTTCTTC. This sequence encodes CSAPGGDVINNEQFF.

This clonotype was recorded only once. V gene TRBV28 combines with J gene TRBJ1-1; D remains unclear. Trimming removed 7 bases at V and 1 base at J, with 13 bases between. Germline values: CDR1 MDHEN, CDR2 SYDVKM. The CDR3 is 14 residues long. The CDR3 DNA reads TGTGCCAGCAAATCTGGGCAGGCGAACACTGAAGCTTTCTTT. It is translated as CASKSGQANTEAFF.

There are a few counts of this clonotype. This chain uses TRBV19 with TRBJ2-6, with TRBD1 as a possible D gene (6 bases). The V and J ends lost 4 bases and 4 bases respectively, with 14 bases between them. The CDR3 spans 16 residues. Germline V gives CDR1 LNHDA, CDR2 SQIVND (reference sequence). The CDR3 is CASSRGQSPGANVLTF. The DNA for the CDR3 is TGTGCCAGTAGTAGAGGACAGTCCCCCGGGGCCAACGTCCTGACTTTC.

The table lists this clonotype with many counts. J is TRBJ2-7 and V is TRBV28; TRBD2 might be the D (7 bases). The CDR3 runs 14 residues. The V end lost 3 bases, the J end lost 4 bases, and 13 bases lay between the germline ends. The germline V gene encodes CDR1 MDHEN and CDR2 SYDVKM. CDR3 bases: TGTGCCAGCAGTTTCCGCGGGGGCTTGTACGAGCAGTACTTC. Protein product: CASSFRGGLYEQYF. The complete variable domain, with remaining parts taken from reference TRBV28 and TRBJ2-7, reads DVKVTQSSRYLVKRTGEKVFLECVQDMDHENMFWYRQDPGLGLRLIYFSYDVKMKEKGDIPEGYSVSREKKERFSLILESASTNQTSMYLCASSFRGGLYEQYFGPGTRLTVT.

This clonotype was seen many times. This CDR3 reads CASSLETVSGANVLTF. CDR3 coding DNA: TGTGCCAGCAGTTTAGAGACAGTCTCTGGGGCCAACGTCCTGACTTTC. The J gene is TRBJ2-6, the V gene TRBV28, with a weak D call TRBD1 (5 bases). Germline V gene sequence: CDR1 MDHEN, CDR2 SYDVKM. V was cut by 2 bases and J by 0 bases, with 8 bases left in between. The CDR3 consists of 16 residues. The whole variable domain, filled in from reference TRBV28 and TRBJ2-6, reads DVKVTQSSRYLVKRTGEKVFLECVQDMDHENMFWYRQDPGLGLRLIYFSYDVKMKEKGDIPEGYSVSREKKERFSLILESASTNQTSMYLCASSLETVSGANVLTFGAGSRLTVL.

This rearrangement joins TRBV5-1 to TRBJ2-1; 9 positions agree with TRBD2. The CDR3 is 16 amino acids. Unmatched junction bases numbered 10, after V lost 0 bases and J lost 9 bases. Per the germline V gene, CDR1 is SGHRS and CDR2 is YFSETQ. CDR3 nucleotides: TGCGCCAGCAGCTTGGGTATCCTAGCGGGATCTGGTGAGCAGTTCTTC. Translation gives CASSLGILAGSGEQFF.

J is TRBJ2-3 and V is TRBV28; D possibly corresponds to TRBD2 (6 bases). Trimming took 5 bases from V and 1 from J, leaving 19 bases between them. Germline values: CDR1 MDHEN, CDR2 SYDVKM. The CDR3 is 17 amino acids. The CDR3 DNA follows: TGTGCCAGCAGTCTCAAAGCTTGGAAGCGGGGCACAGATACGCAGTATTTT. Translated: CASSLKAWKRGTDTQYF.